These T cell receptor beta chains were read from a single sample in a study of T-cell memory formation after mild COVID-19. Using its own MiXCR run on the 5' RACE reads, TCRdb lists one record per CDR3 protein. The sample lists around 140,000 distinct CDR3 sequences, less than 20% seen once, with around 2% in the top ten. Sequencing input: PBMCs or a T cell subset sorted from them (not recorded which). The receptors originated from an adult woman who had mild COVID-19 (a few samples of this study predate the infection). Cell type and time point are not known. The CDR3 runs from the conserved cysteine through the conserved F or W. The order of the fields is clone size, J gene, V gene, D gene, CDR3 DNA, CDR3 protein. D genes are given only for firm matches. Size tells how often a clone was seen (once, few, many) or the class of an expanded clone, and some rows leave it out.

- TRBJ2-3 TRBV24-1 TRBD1 TGTGCCACCAGTGATGTAAACCGGGACAGACCTGTGAAAGATACGCAGTATTTT CATSDVNRDRPVKDTQYF
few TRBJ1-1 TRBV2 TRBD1 TGTGCCAGCAGTTCACGACAGGGGTACACTGAAGCTTTCTTT CASSSRQGYTEAFF
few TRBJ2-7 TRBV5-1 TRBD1 TGCGCCAGCAGCTTGTCCGGACAGGTGAGCTCCTACGAGCAGTACTTC CASSLSGQVSSYEQYF
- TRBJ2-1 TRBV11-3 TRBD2 TGTGCCAGCAGCTTACTAGCGGGGCTGAACAGGTACAATGAGCAGTTCTTC CASSLLAGLNRYNEQFF
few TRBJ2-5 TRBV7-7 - TGTGCCAGCAGCGCGAAATTCTGGGAGACCCAGTACTTC CASSAKFWETQYF
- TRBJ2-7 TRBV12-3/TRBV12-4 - TGTGCCAGCAGCCTCACAGGGCACGAGCAGTACTTC CASSLTGHEQYF
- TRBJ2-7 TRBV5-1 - TGCGCCAGCAGCGAGACAGCTTACGAGCAGTACTTC CASSETAYEQYF
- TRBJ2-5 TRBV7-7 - TGTGCTAGCAGCCGCACCGGGCCAAGAGAGGGAAAAGAGACCCAGTACTTC CASSRTGPREGKETQYF
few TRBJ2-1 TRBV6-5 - TGTGCCAGCAGTTACGAGAGCTCCTACAATGAGCAGTTCTTC CASSYESSYNEQFF
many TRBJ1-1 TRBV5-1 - TGCGCCAGCAGCCTGGACACAGCTGAAGCTTTCTTT CASSLDTAEAFF
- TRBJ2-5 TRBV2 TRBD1 TGTGCCAGCAGTGGGGACAGCAACGCAGAGTACTTC CASSGDSNAEYF
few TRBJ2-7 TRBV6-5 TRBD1 TGTGCCAGCAGTCAGGACAGGGTCTACGAGCAGTACTTC CASSQDRVYEQYF
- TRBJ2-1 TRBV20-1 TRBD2 TGCAGTGCTAGAACTAGCGGGAGGGGGAATGAGCAGTTCTTC CSARTSGRGNEQFF
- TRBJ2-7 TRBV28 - TGTGCCAGCAGCCCAAGGAGGTACTACGATGAGCAGTACTTC CASSPRRYYDEQYF
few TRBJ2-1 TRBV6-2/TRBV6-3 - TGTGCCAGCAGGCAACGGGAATCTACCTACAATGAGCAGTTCTTC CASRQRESTYNEQFF